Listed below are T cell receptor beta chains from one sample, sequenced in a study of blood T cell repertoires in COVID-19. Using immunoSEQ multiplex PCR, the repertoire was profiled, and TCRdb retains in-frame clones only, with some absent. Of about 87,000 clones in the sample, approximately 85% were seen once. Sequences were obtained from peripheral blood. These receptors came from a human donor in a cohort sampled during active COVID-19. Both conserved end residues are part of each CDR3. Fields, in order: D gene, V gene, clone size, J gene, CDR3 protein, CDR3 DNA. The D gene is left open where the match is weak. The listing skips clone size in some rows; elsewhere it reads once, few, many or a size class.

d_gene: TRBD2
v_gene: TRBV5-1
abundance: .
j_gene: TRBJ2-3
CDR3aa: CASSSEGSGAGIDTQYF
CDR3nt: TGCGCCAGCAGCTCGGAAGGTAGCGGGGCCGGGATAGATACGCAGTATTTT

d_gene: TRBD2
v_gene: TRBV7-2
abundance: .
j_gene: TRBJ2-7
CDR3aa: CASSPGGLDYEQYF
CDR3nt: TGTGCCAGCAGCCCCGGAGGACTAGACTACGAGCAGTACTTC

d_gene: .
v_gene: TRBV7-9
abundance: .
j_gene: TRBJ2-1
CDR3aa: CASSLRVNEQFF
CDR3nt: TGTGCCAGCAGCCTCAGGGTCAATGAGCAGTTCTTC

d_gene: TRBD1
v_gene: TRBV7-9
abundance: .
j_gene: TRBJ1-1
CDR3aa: CASRAGTGYTEAFF
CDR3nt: TGTGCCAGCAGGGCCGGGACAGGGTACACTGAAGCTTTCTTT

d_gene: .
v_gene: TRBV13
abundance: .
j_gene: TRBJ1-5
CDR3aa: CASSLGRDSNQPQHF
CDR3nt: TGTGCCAGCAGCTTAGGACGGGATAGCAATCAGCCCCAGCATTTT

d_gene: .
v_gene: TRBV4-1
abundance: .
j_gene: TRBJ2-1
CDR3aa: CASSQVGSLYNEQFF
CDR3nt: TGCGCCAGCAGCCAAGTAGGTAGCCTGTACAATGAGCAGTTCTTC

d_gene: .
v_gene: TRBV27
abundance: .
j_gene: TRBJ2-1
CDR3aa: CASSATGSSYNEQFF
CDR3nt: TGTGCCAGCAGTGCCACAGGGAGCTCCTACAATGAGCAGTTCTTC

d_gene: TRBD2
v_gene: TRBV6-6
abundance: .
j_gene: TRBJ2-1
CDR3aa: CASSPPPAGGPNEQFF
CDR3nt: TGTGCCAGCAGCCCCCCCCCAGCGGGGGGTCCAAATGAGCAGTTCTTC

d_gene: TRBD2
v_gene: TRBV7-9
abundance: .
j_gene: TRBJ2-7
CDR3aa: CASSQSGGGTNYEQYF
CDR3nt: TGTGCCAGCAGCCAATCTGGGGGGGGTACCAACTACGAGCAGTACTTC

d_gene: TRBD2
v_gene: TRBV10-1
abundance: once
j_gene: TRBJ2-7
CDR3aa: CASSESTIGSGGAPLEQYF
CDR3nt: TGCGCCAGCAGTGAGTCGACTATTGGGAGCGGGGGAGCCCCCCTCGAGCAGTACTTC

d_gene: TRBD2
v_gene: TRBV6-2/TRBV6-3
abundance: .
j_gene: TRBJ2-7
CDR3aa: CASSYSSGVNF
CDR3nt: TGTGCCAGCAGTTACTCGAGCGGGGTAAACTTC

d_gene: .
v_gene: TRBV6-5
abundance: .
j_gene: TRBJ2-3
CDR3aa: CASSLQPAKVDTQYF
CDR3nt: TGTGCCAGCAGTTTACAGCCCGCCAAAGTAGATACGCAGTATTTT

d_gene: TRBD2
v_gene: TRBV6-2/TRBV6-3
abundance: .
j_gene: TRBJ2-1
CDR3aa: CASTPLAGSYNEQFF
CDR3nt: TGTGCCAGCACCCCGCTAGCGGGGTCCTACAATGAGCAGTTCTTC

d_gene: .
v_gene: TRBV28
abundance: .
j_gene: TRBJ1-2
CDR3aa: CASSLAQNYGYTF
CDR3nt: TGTGCCAGCAGTTTGGCACAAAACTATGGCTACACCTTC

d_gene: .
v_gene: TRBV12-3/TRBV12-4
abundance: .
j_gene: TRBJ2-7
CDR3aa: CASSSSSYEQYF
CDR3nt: TGTGCCAGCAGCTCCAGCTCCTACGAGCAGTACTTC

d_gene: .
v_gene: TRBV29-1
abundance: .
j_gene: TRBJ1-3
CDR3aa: CSVRELVGNTIYF
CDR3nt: TGCAGCGTTAGGGAGTTGGTTGGAAACACCATATATTTT

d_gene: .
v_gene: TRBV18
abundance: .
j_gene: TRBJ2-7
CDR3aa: CASSPDRPSSYEQYF
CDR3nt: TGTGCCAGCTCCCCAGACAGGCCAAGCTCCTACGAGCAGTACTTC

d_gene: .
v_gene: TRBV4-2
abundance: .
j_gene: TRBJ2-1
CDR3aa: CASSQVGLRENEQFF
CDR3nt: TGTGCCAGCAGCCAAGTCGGTCTCAGGGAAAATGAGCAGTTCTTC

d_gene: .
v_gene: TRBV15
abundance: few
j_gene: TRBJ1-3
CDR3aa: CATSYGGSSSGNTIYF
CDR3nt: TGTGCCACCAGCTATGGGGGCTCTTCAAGCGGAAACACCATATATTTT

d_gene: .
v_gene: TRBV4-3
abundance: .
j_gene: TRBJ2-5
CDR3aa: CASSQAGRQETQYF
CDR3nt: TGCGCCAGCAGCCAAGCGGGGAGGCAAGAGACCCAGTACTTC

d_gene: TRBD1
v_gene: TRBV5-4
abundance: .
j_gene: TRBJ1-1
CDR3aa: CASSSGPDRGAEAFF
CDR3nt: TGTGCCAGCAGCAGCGGACCGGACAGGGGGGCTGAAGCTTTCTTT

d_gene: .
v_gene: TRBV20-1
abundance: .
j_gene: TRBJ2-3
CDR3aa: CSASTGISSDTQYF
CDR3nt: TGCAGTGCTAGTACCGGGATTAGCTCAGATACGCAGTATTTT

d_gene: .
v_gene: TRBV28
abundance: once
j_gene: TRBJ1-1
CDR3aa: CASSLPIQGFAFF
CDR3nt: TGTGCCAGCAGTTTACCTATACAGGGCTTCGCTTTCTTT

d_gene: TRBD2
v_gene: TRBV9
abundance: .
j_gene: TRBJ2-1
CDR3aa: CASSARGDNEQFF
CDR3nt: TGTGCCAGCAGCGCCCGGGGGGACAATGAGCAGTTCTTC

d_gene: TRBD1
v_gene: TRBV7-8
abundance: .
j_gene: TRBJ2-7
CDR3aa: CASSRSTGIEQYF
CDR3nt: TGTGCCAGCAGCCGATCGACAGGGATCGAGCAGTACTTC

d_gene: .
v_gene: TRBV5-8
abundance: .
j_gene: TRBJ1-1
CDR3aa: CASSLRGRATFF
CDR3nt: TGTGCCAGCAGCTTGAGGGGTCGGGCTACTTTCTTT